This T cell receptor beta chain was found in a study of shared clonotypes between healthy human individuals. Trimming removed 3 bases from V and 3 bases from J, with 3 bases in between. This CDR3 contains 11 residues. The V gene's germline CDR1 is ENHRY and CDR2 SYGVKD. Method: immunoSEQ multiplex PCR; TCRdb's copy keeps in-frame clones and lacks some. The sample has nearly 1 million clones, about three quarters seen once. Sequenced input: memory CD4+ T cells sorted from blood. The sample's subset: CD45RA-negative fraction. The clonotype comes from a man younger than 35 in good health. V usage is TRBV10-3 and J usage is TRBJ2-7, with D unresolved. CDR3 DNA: TGTGCCATCAGTGACGTCTACGAGCAGTACTTC. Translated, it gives CAISDVYEQYF.